These 5 T cell receptor beta chains came from one sample sequenced in a study of T cells in localized non-small cell lung cancer. Using immunoSEQ multiplex PCR, the repertoire was profiled, and TCRdb retains in-frame clones only, with some absent. This sample yields 20,000 to 25,000 clones, of which approximately 84% are seen a single time; 2% to 2.5% belongs to the top ten. Sequencing was performed on peripheral blood, taken before any cancer treatment. The receptors were gathered from a man aged 40-75 years with stage I lung adenocarcinoma.

The chain recombines TRBV4-2 with TRBJ1-2; unclear D gene. In germline, CDR1 is LGHNA, CDR2 YNFKEQ. The CDR3 consists of 15 residues. Trimming left V 1 base short and J 8 bases short, with 17 bases between. The CDR3 region has the DNA TGTGCCAGCAGCCAAGGGGCCTCAAGTTGGGAAGGCTACACCTTC. This sequence encodes CASSQGASSWEGYTF.

The V and J genes are TRBV6-4 and TRBJ2-2; D might be TRBD1 (6 bases). CDR1 MRHNA and CDR2 SNTAGT come from the germline V gene. V was cut by 2 bases and J by 3 bases, with 13 bases left in between. The CDR3 loop spans 16 amino acids. CDR3 coding DNA: TGTGCCAGCAGTGACCTCGAAAAGGGGGACACCGGGGAGCTGTTTTTT. This gives the protein CASSDLEKGDTGELFF.

The genes are TRBV28 and TRBJ2-3; D is uncertain. Per germline, CDR1 MDHEN and CDR2 SYDVKM. Trimming removed 6 bases at V and 4 bases at J, with 11 bases between. The CDR3 length is 13 residues. The CDR3 sequence: CASRRLPSDTQYF. The DNA for the CDR3 is TGTGCCAGCAGGCGACTGCCGTCAGATACGCAGTATTTT.

The rearrangement joins TRBV6-1 to TRBJ2-5; D uncertain. The germline gives CDR1 MNHNS, CDR2 SASEGT. Trimming pared 2 bases from V and 0 bases from J, leaving 4 bases between. CDR3 length: 13 residues. The CDR3 bases are TGTGCCAGCAGTGAACGGTACCAAGAGACCCAGTACTTC. It codes for CASSERYQETQYF.

CDR3 in amino acids: CASSSPLGMNTEAFF. The CDR3 nucleotides read TGTGCCAGCAGCTCCCCTCTGGGCATGAACACTGAAGCTTTCTTT. This chain connects TRBV7-9 to TRBJ1-1, with no clear D. The CDR3 totals 15 residues. Per germline, CDR1 SEHNR and CDR2 FQNEAQ (reference sequence). With 4 bases removed from V and 0 bases from J, the gap between germline ends came to 12 bases.